What follows describes a single T cell receptor beta chain. The sample belongs to a study of shared clonotypes between healthy human individuals. Assay used: immunoSEQ multiplex PCR; TCRdb lists only in-frame clones, some missing. Of some 2,000,000 clones in the sample, 95% are singletons; the top ten hold 0.13%. The clonotype originates from a man between 18 and 35 years old in good health. Sequencing was done on a sample of naive CD4+ T cells sorted from blood. Subset described: CD45RA+ positively selected.

CDR3 DNA: TGTGCCAGCAGCTTAGAATGGGGCACCGGGGAGCTGTTTTTT. Its protein is CASSLEWGTGELFF. The chain has TRBV7-6 and TRBJ2-2; D is undetermined. With 1 base removed from V and 4 bases from J, the gap between germline ends came to 7 bases. The CDR3 is made up of 14 amino acids. Germline assignment: CDR1 SGHVS and CDR2 FNYEAQ.